Described below is a single T cell receptor (beta chain) sequence and its context. Per the authors' pipeline: Quantification of nucleated cells was approximated via reference gene primer amplification. Here immunoSEQ multiplex PCR was the method, and the copy in TCRdb shows in-frame clones only, minus some. V and J calls and clone size are those listed in that table; D and trimming were worked out from the DNA. Seen here are about 440,000 clones, more than 85% observed once, and the top ten hold over 4%. The entry originates in a study of blood T cell repertoires in COVID-19. This sequence originates from a woman in her twenties or thirties with acute or convalescent COVID-19. Source material: peripheral blood.

The CDR3 sequence is CASSPLISGTGTSGNTIYF. The CDR3 DNA reads as TGTGCCAGCTCACCACTTATCTCCGGGACAGGGACATCTGGAAACACCATATATTTT. The chain is built from TRBV18 and TRBJ1-3, with 9 bases fitting TRBD1. The CDR3 spans 19 residues. The V gene's germline CDR1 is KGHSH and CDR2 LQKENI. V trimming: 1 base; J trimming: 1 base; junction bases outside the gene matches: 11.